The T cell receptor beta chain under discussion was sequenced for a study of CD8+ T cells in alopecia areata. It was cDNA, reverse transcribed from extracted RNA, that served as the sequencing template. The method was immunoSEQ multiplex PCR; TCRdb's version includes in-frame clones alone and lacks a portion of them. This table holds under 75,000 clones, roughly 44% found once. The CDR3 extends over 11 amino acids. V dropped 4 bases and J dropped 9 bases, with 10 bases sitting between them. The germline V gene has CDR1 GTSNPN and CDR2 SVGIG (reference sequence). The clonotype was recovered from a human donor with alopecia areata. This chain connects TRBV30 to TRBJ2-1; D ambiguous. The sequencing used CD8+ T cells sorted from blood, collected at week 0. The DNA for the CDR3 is TGTGCCTGGACTGGTAGGGCTGAGCAGTTCTTC. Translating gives CAWTGRAEQFF.